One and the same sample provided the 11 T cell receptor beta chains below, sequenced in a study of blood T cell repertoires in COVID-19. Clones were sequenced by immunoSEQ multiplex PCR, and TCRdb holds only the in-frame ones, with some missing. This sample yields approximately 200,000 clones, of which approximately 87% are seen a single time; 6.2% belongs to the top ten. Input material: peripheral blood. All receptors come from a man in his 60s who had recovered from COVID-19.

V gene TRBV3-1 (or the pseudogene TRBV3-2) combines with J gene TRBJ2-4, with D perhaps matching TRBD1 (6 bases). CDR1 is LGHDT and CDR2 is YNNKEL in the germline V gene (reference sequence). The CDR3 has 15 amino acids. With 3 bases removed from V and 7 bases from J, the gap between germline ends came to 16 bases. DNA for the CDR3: TGTGCCAGCAGCCAGACAGGTCTATCAAACAACATTCAGTACTTC. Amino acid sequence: CASSQTGLSNNIQYF.

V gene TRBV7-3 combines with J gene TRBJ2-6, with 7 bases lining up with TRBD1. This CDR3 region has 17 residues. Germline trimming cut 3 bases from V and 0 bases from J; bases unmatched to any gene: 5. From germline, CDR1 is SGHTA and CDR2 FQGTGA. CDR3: CASSFPGQSSGANVLTF. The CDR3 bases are TGTGCCAGCAGCTTTCCGGGACAGAGCTCTGGGGCCAACGTCCTGACTTTC. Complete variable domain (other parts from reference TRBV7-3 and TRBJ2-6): GAGVSQTPSNKVTEKGKYVELRCDPISGHTALYWYRQSLGQGPEFLIYFQGTGAADDSGLPNDRFFAVRPEGSVSTLKIQRTERGDSAVYLCASSFPGQSSGANVLTFGAGSRLTVL.

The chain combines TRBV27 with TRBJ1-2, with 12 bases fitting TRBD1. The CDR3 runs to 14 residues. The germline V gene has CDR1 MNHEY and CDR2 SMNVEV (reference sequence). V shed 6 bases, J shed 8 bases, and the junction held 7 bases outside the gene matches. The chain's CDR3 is CASRTSGTGGGYTF. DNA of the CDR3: TGTGCCAGCAGGACCTCTGGGACAGGGGGCGGCTACACCTTC.

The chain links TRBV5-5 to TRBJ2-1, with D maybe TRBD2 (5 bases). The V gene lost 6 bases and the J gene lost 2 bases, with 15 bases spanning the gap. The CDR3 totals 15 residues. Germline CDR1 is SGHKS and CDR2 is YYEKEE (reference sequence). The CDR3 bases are TGTGCCAGCAACCCCGCGGCTAGCCCCTACAATGAGCAGTTCTTC. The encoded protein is CASNPAASPYNEQFF.

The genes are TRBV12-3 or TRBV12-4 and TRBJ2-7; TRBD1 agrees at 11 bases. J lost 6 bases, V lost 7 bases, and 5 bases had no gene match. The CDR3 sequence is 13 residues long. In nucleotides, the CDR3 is TGTGCCAGCATCAGAGGGACAGGGGGCGAGCAGTACTTC. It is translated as CASIRGTGGEQYF.

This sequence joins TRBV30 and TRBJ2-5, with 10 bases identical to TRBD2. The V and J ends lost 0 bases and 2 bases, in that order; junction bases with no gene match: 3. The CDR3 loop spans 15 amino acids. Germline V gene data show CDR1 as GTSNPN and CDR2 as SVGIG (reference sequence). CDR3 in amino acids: CAWSVAGGIQETQYF. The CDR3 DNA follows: TGTGCCTGGAGTGTAGCGGGAGGGATTCAAGAGACCCAGTACTTC.

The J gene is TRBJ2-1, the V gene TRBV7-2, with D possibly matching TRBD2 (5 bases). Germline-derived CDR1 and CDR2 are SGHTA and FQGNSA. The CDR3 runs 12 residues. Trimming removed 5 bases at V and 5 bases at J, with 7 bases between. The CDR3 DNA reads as TGTGCCAGCAGCATGGGAGACAATGAGCAGTTCTTC. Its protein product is CASSMGDNEQFF.

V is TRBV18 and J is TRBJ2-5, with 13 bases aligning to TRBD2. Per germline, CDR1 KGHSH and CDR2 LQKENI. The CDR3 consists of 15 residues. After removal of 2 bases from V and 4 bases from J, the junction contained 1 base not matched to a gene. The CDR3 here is CASSPRTSGGETQYF. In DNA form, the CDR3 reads TGTGCCAGCTCACCAAGGACTAGCGGGGGAGAGACCCAGTACTTC.

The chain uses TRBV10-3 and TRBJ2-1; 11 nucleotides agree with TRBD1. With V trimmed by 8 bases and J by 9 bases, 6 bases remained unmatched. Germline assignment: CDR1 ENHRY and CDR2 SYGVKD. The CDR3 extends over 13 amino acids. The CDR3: CAIVPGQGVEQFF. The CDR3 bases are TGTGCCATCGTCCCGGGACAGGGGGTTGAGCAGTTCTTC.

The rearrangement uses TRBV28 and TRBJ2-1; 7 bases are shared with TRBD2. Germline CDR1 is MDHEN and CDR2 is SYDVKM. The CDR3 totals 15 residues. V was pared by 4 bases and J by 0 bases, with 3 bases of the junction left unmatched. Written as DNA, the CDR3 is TGTGCCAGCAGTTCCGGGACTATCTCCTACAATGAGCAGTTCTTC. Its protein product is CASSSGTISYNEQFF.

The CDR3 coding sequence is TGTGCCAGCAGCTTAGGACAGTTTGAAGCCGGGGAGCTGTTTTTT. It specifies CASSLGQFEAGELFF. This rearrangement joins TRBV7-9 to TRBJ2-2, with a tentative D call TRBD1 (5 bases). Trimming pared 1 base from V and 6 bases from J, leaving 12 bases between. The CDR3 runs to 15 residues. Germline assignment: CDR1 SEHNR and CDR2 FQNEAQ (reference sequence).